Shown below are 11 T cell receptor beta chains from a single sample sequenced in a study of regulatory T cells in long-lasting Graves disease. Specified time point: persistent/refractory GD, antithyroid drugs over 5 years with positive TRAb. PBMCs provided the RNA from which the TCR library was made. Relying on iRepertoire HTBI primers and Arm-PCR of CDR3 regions, the team built TCR beta libraries. TCRdb independently ran MiXCR on the multiplex PCR reads; one entry per CDR3 protein. Of 300,000 or so distinct CDR3 sequences listed, 15% to 20% are singletons. This sample comprised peripheral blood mononuclear cells (PBMCs), obtained when the disease was refractory, from a patient treated with antithyroid drugs. The receptors come from a female donor with Graves disease.

The genes are TRBV10-3 and TRBJ2-7; D is undetermined. The CDR3 totals 15 residues. CDR1 is ENHRY and CDR2 is SYGVKD in the germline V gene. Trimming took off 3 bases at V and 1 base at J, with 13 bases between the two ends. In DNA form, the CDR3 reads TGTGCCATCAGTGAATCGATTGAGGCTTCCTACGAGCAGTACTTC. It specifies CAISESIEASYEQYF.

Points on this clonotype: A much larger clonotype is one base distant, so this may be a read error. The chain links TRBV6-1 to TRBJ1-5; D gene uncertain. The germline V gene encodes CDR1 MNHNS and CDR2 SASEGT. The V end was cut by 1 base, the J end by 6 bases, with 4 bases between. The CDR3 runs to 12 residues. The CDR3 protein is CASSEVRQPQHF. The CDR3 bases are TGTGCCAGCAGTGAAGTCCGTCAGCCCCAGCATTTT.

In its sample, this clonotype was seen many times. This chain joins TRBV27 and TRBJ2-2; D is tentatively TRBD1 or TRBD2 (5 bases each). V shed 6 bases and J shed 2 bases, with 10 bases lying between them. The CDR3 is 14 residues long. Germline loops: CDR1 MNHEY, CDR2 SMNVEV (reference sequence). Written as DNA, the CDR3 is TGTGCCAGCAGCTGGGACCCTAACACCGGGGAGCTGTTTTTT. Protein sequence: CASSWDPNTGELFF.

This clonotype turned up a few times. The chain joins TRBV5-1 to TRBJ1-5; D remains ambiguous. Between the trimmed V and J ends, which lost 0 bases and 8 bases, there was a span of 9 bases. Germline V CDR1 and CDR2: SGHRS, YFSETQ. The CDR3 contains 13 residues. In DNA, the CDR3 is TGCGCCAGCAGCTTGGGAGCGACTGAGCCCCAGCATTTT. Protein product: CASSLGATEPQHF.

The chain joins TRBV6-2 or TRBV6-3 to TRBJ1-4, with D hard to call. The CDR3 length is 13 residues. The V end was cut by 8 bases, the J end by 5 bases, with 12 bases between. The germline V gene has CDR1 MNHEY and CDR2 SVGEGT. The CDR3 is CASEKSLNEKLFF. CDR3 DNA sequence: TGTGCCAGCGAGAAGAGCCTAAATGAAAAACTGTTTTTT.

This clonotype has only a few counts. The chain links TRBV2 to TRBJ2-7; D tentatively reads TRBD1 or TRBD2 (5 bases each). The CDR3 sequence is 16 residues long. V gave up 5 bases and J gave up 0 bases, with 17 bases separating them. From germline, CDR1 is SNHLY and CDR2 FYNNEI. DNA of the CDR3: TGTGCCAGCAGTCCACTCTGGGGACGGGGCTCCTACGAGCAGTACTTC. This codes for CASSPLWGRGSYEQYF. The full variable domain, its missing parts supplied by reference TRBV2 and TRBJ2-7, is EPEVTQTPSHQVTQMGQEVILRCVPISNHLYFYWYRQILGQKVEFLVSFYNNEISEKSEIFDDQFSVERPDGSNFTLKIRSTKLEDSAMYFCASSPLWGRGSYEQYFGPGTRLTVT.

This clonotype was detected many times. The J gene is TRBJ1-5, the V gene TRBV7-2; possible D gene TRBD1, 5 bases. The V gene lost 6 bases and the J gene lost 1 base, with 7 bases spanning the gap. The CDR3 consists of 13 residues. Germline CDR1 is SGHTA and CDR2 is FQGNSA. The chain's CDR3 is CASSRDSNQPQHF. The CDR3 DNA follows: TGTGCCAGCAGTCGGGACAGCAATCAGCCCCAGCATTTT.

J is TRBJ2-5 and V is TRBV10-2; possibly TRBD2 for D (5 bases). V shed 7 bases and J shed 2 bases, with 17 bases lying between them. The CDR3 contains 15 residues. Looked up from germline, CDR1 is WSHSY and CDR2 is SAAADI. This chain's CDR3 is CASTNHRTGQETQYF. The CDR3 coding sequence is TGCGCCAGCACCAACCACCGGACGGGACAAGAGACCCAGTACTTC.

In its sample, this clonotype was seen many times. The chain combines TRBV15 with TRBJ1-4; no firm D call. This CDR3 is 15 amino acids long. CDR1 is LNHNV and CDR2 is YYDKDF in the germline V gene (reference sequence). Deletions cut 1 base from V and 6 bases from J, with 12 bases between. The CDR3 sequence is CATSRVAADDEKLFF. The CDR3 DNA is TGTGCCACCAGCAGAGTAGCGGCAGATGATGAAAAACTGTTTTTT.

The chain joins TRBV7-3 to TRBJ2-2, with 12 nucleotides matching TRBD2. Germline CDR1 is SGHTA and CDR2 is FQGTGA. Losses at the gene ends were 3 bases for V and 1 base for J; bases not matched to a gene: 6. This CDR3 has 18 residues. The CDR3 coding sequence is TGTGCCAGCAGCTTGTTTAGGACTAGCGGGGAGAACACCGGGGAGCTGTTTTTT. Translation gives CASSLFRTSGENTGELFF.

This clonotype was recorded at least ten times. The chain uses TRBV15 and TRBJ1-4; D gene ambiguous. V was clipped by 1 base and J by 3 bases, with 9 bases between them. Germline CDR1 LNHNV, CDR2 YYDKDF (reference sequence). The CDR3 contains 15 residues. CDR3 amino acids: CATSRAMAANEKLFF. DNA of the CDR3: TGTGCCACCAGCAGAGCCATGGCGGCTAATGAAAAACTGTTTTTT. Full variable domain (rest looked up from reference TRBV15 and TRBJ1-4): DAMVIQNPRYQVTQFGKPVTLSCSQTLNHNVMYWYQQKSSQAPKLLFHYYDKDFNNEADTPDNFQSRRPNTSFCFLDIRSPGLGDTAMYLCATSRAMAANEKLFFGSGTQLSVL.